One T cell receptor beta chain is described in this entry. Its target is unknown. The sample belongs to a study of immune evolution from preneoplasia to lung adenocarcinoma. Across the whole study: HLA loss of heterozygosity: less than 9% AIS, around 16% MIA, over 30% ADC, none AAH.

The V and J ends lost 6 bases and 6 bases respectively, with 18 bases between them. From germline, CDR1 is SNHLY and CDR2 FYNNEI. This CDR3 is built from 14 residues. General study points: Normal lung had highest clonality; later lesions appeared denser, more diverse. Normal lung had the highest top T cell clone frequencies.

Profiling relied on immunoSEQ multiplex PCR, and the TCRdb table lists in-frame clones only, not all of them. The table includes around 6,000 clones, 85% detected once. Resections took place in Japan or China from the mid-2010s to the late 2010s. The chain has TRBV2 and TRBJ2-7, with D perhaps given as TRBD1 or TRBD2 (5 bases each). The TCR comes from a person aged 50 or older with lung adenocarcinoma. Sequences were obtained from FFPE invasive lung adenocarcinoma tissue. DNA of the CDR3: TGTGCCAGCAGCCCCGGGACGGCCTTCGGCGAGCAGTACTTC. As protein: CASSPGTAFGEQYF.